The clone carrying this T cell receptor (beta chain) is a singleton in its sample. Its specificity is unknown. This CDR3 spans 14 amino acids. V was pared by 2 bases and J by 3 bases, with 11 bases between. Germline-derived CDR1 and CDR2 are SGHDT and YYEEEE. These data originate in a study of shared clonotypes between healthy human individuals. Genomic DNA from each subset was divided evenly over several immunoSEQ plates. Sorted subsets were amplified in replicate PCRs using around 220 ng DNA, 30,000 to 35,000 T cell genomes. Assay: immunoSEQ multiplex PCR; the TCRdb copy retains only in-frame clones and omits some. The sample lists over a million clones; 95% to 99% were seen once. Whole-study findings and limits: The four-donor shared clonotypes exceeded non-shared clonotypes in generation probability, with non-shared ones scoring lower. Donors were few, which limited the genetic and exposure-history diversity represented.

The chain couples TRBV5-6 to TRBJ2-5; D is possibly TRBD1 (5 bases). The origin of this receptor is a man aged 30 to 39 in good health. Sequenced material: naive CD4+ T cells sorted from blood. Subset specified: CD45RA+ positively selected. CDR3 sequence reads: CASSFQGFEETQYF. For the CDR3, the DNA is TGTGCCAGCAGCTTCCAGGGTTTTGAAGAGACCCAGTACTTC.